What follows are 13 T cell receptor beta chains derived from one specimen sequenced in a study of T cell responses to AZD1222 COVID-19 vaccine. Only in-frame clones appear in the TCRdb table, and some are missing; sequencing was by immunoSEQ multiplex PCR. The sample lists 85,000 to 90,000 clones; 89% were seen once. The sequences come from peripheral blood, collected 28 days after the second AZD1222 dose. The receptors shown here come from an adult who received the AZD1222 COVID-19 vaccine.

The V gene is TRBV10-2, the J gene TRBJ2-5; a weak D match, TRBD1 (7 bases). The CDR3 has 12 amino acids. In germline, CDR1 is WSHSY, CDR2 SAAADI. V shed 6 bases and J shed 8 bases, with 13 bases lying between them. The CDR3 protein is CASSFRGDTQYF. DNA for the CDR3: TGCGCCAGCAGCTTCAGGGGGGATACCCAGTACTTC.

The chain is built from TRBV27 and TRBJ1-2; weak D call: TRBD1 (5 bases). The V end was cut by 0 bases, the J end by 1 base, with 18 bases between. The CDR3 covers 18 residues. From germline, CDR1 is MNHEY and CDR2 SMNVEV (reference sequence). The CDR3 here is CASSLSGPLGGLNYGYTF. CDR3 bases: TGTGCCAGCAGTTTATCGGGTCCCCTCGGGGGACTTAACTATGGCTACACCTTC.

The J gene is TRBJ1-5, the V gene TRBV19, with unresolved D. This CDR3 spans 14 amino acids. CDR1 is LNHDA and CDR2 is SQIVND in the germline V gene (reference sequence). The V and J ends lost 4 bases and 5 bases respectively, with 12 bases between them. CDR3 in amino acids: CASSNSYGDQPQHF. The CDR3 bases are TGTGCCAGTAGTAACTCGTACGGAGATCAGCCCCAGCATTTT.

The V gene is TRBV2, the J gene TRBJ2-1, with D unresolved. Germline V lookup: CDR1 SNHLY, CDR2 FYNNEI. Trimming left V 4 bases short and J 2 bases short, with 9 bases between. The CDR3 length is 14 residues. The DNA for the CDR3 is TGTGCCAGCAGTGTCCCAGGAGCCTACAATGAGCAGTTCTTC. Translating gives CASSVPGAYNEQFF.

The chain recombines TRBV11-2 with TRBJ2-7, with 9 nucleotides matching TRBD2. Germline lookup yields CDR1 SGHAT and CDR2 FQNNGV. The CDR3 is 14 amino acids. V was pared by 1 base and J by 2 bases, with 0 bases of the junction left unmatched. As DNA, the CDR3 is TGTGCCAGCAGCTTAGGCGGGGGGGCCTACGAGCAGTACGTC. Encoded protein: CASSLGGGAYEQYV.

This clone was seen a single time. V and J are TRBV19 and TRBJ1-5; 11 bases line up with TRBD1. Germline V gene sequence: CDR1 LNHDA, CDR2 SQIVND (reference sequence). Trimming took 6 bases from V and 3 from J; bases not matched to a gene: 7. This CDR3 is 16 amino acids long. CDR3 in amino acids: CASRLMGQGDNQPQHF. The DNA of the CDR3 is TGTGCCAGTAGACTTATGGGACAGGGGGACAATCAGCCCCAGCATTTT.

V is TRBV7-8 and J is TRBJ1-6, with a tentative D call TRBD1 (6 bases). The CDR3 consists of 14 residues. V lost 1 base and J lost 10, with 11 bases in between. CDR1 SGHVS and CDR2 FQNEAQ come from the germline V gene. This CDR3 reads CASSLVQGGSPLHF. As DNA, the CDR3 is TGTGCCAGCAGCTTAGTACAGGGAGGATCACCCCTCCACTTT.

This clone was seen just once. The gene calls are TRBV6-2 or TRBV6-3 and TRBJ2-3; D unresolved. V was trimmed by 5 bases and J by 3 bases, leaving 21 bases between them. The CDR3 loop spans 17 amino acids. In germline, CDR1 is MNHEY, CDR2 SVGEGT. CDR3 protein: CASSISDPNLYTDTQYF. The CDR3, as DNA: TGTGCCAGCAGTATCTCCGACCCGAACCTGTATACAGATACGCAGTATTTT.

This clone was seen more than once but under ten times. CDR3 coding DNA: TGTGCCAGTAGTATAACTGGGGACAGGTTTAATGAAAAACTGTTTTTT. Its translation: CASSITGDRFNEKLFF. The chain recombines TRBV19 with TRBJ1-4, with 8 nucleotides matching TRBD1. There are 16 residues in the CDR3. CDR1 is LNHDA, CDR2 SQIVND, per germline (reference sequence). V was clipped by 2 bases and J by 4 bases; unmatched bases: 6.

CDR3 bases: TGTGCTAGTGGTTCTTGGCAGGACGGACTCTATGGCTACACCTTC. It specifies CASGSWQDGLYGYTF. The rearrangement links TRBV12-5 to TRBJ1-2; D remains ambiguous. Trimming stripped 4 bases from V and 4 bases from J, with 16 bases between. This CDR3 contains 15 residues. The germline CDR1 and CDR2 sequences are LGHNT and FRNRAP.

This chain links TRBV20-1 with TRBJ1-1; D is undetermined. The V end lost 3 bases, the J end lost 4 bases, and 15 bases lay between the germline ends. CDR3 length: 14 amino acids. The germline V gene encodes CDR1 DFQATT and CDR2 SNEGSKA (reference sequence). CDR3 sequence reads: CSASAQEGITEAFF. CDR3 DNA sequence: TGCAGTGCTAGTGCCCAGGAGGGAATCACTGAAGCTTTCTTT.

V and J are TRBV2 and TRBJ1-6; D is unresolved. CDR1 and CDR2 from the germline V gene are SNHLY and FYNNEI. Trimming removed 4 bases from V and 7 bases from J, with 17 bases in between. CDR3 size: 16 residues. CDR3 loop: CASSGRMGGSNSPLHF. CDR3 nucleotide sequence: TGTGCCAGCAGTGGTCGAATGGGAGGAAGCAATTCACCCCTCCACTTT.

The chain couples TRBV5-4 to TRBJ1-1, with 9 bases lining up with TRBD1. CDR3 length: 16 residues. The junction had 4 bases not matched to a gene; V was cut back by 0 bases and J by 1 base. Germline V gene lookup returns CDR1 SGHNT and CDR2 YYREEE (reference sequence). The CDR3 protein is CASSLDRGLWNTEAFF. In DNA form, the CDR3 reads TGTGCCAGCAGCTTGGACAGGGGGCTATGGAACACTGAAGCTTTCTTT.